This T cell receptor (beta chain) was captured by sequencing in a study of monozygotic twins with inflammatory bowel disease. Notes on the study in general: With others, IBD patients shared fewer clonotypes than healthy twins did, especially with disease activity. Results did not support any single strong IBD-associated signal or clonotype.

Each CDR3 protein gets one entry in TCRdb, which reprocessed the 5' RACE reads and gives no DNA. The sample table includes roughly 320,000 distinct CDR3 sequences. This CDR3 contains 13 residues. Germline CDR1 KGHSH, CDR2 LQKENI. With respect to this clonotype: Its specificity is not known.

The TCR originated in a human donor with ulcerative colitis or Crohn's disease, or a healthy co-twin of an affected twin (not recorded which). Specimen: blood. This chain uses TRBV18 with TRBJ2-7. The CDR3 here is CASSPPSFSEQYF.